Listed here are 27 T cell receptor beta chains from one sample, sequenced in a study of ipilimumab plus nivolumab after autologous stem cell transplantation. Libraries were prepared by immunoSEQ multiplex PCR; TCRdb keeps only in-frame clonotypes and omits some of them. The sample has 35,000 to 50,000 clones; about 88% are singletons. This specimen was PBMCs, taken in a trial of ipilimumab plus nivolumab as post-transplant consolidation. The origin of the receptors is a male donor with multiple myeloma.

The chain carries TRBV7-2 and TRBJ2-7; the D call may be TRBD1 or TRBD2 (5 bases each). The V end was cut by 8 bases, the J end by 0 bases, with 17 bases between. CDR3 size: 15 residues. CDR1 and CDR2 (germline): SGHTA, FQGNSA. CDR3 residues: CASVPSRGASYEQYF. CDR3 nucleotide sequence: TGTGCCAGCGTACCCTCGAGGGGAGCCTCCTACGAGCAGTACTTC.

The chain employs TRBV13 and TRBJ1-1, with D hard to call. The CDR3 is made up of 14 amino acids. Germline CDR1 PRHDT, CDR2 FYEKMQ (reference sequence). V was pared by 5 bases and J by 1 base, with 11 bases between. Here the CDR3 reads CASSPTPGNTEAFF. The CDR3 coding sequence is TGTGCCAGCAGCCCAACCCCAGGGAACACTGAAGCTTTCTTT. The full variable domain, its missing parts supplied by reference TRBV13 and TRBJ1-1, is AAGVIQSPRHLIKEKRETATLKCYPIPRHDTVYWYQQGPGQDPQFLISFYEKMQSDKGSIPDRFSAQQFSDYHSELNMSSLELGDSALYFCASSPTPGNTEAFFGQGTRLTVV.

V usage is TRBV6-1 and J usage is TRBJ1-1; 9 positions match TRBD1. V was pared by 7 bases and J by 3 bases, with 6 bases of the junction left unmatched. The CDR3 has 14 residues. Germline lookup yields CDR1 MNHNS and CDR2 SASEGT. CDR3 coding DNA: TGTGCCAGCAACCTGGACAGGGGCTACACTGAAGCTTTCTTT. Its protein is CASNLDRGYTEAFF.

The V call is TRBV11-3, the J call TRBJ2-3; D might be TRBD2 (6 bases). This CDR3 region has 16 residues. V was shortened by 1 base and J by 0 bases, with 11 bases between the two germline ends. Germline V gene lookup returns CDR1 SGHNT and CDR2 YENEEA. The CDR3 DNA is TGTGCCAGCAGCTTAGTTGGGACTTCTAGCACAGATACGCAGTATTTT. Protein: CASSLVGTSSTDTQYF.

The chain recombines TRBV10-3 with TRBJ2-5; 7 positions agree with TRBD1. This CDR3 is 15 amino acids long. Germline V gives CDR1 ENHRY, CDR2 SYGVKD. The V segment lost 6 bases and the J segment 5 bases; nucleotides outside the gene matches: 12. The CDR3 nucleotides are TGTGCCATCAGCGCCGGGACAGCCTTGGGGGAGACCCAGTACTTC. Residues: CAISAGTALGETQYF.

V and J are TRBV10-1 and TRBJ2-7; the match to TRBD2 covers 7 bases. This CDR3 has 14 amino acids. Germline CDR1 WNHNN, CDR2 SYGVQD (reference sequence). V shed 4 bases and J 3 bases; nucleotides not matched to a gene: 6. CDR3 coding DNA: TGCGCCAGCAGTGGCTCGGGGGGTAGCTACGAGCAGTACTTC. Its translation: CASSGSGGSYEQYF.

V and J are TRBV9 and TRBJ1-2, with TRBD1 matching over 10 bases. The CDR3 consists of 17 residues. In germline, CDR1 is SGDLS, CDR2 YYNGEE. With V trimmed by 0 bases and J by 3 bases, 8 bases remained unmatched. The CDR3 here is CASSVEADRGLDYGYTF. The CDR3 nucleotides are TGTGCCAGCAGCGTAGAGGCAGACAGGGGGCTAGACTATGGCTACACCTTC.

The J gene is TRBJ1-1, the V gene TRBV10-3; possibly TRBD1 for D (5 bases). Germline lookup yields CDR1 ENHRY and CDR2 SYGVKD. The CDR3 covers 15 residues. Trimming cost V 4 bases and J 0 bases, with 12 bases left between them. This CDR3 is CAISGGAMLNTEAFF. The CDR3 region has the DNA TGTGCCATCAGTGGAGGGGCCATGTTGAACACTGAAGCTTTCTTT.

V and J are TRBV7-9 and TRBJ2-5; 8 bases fit TRBD1. This CDR3 spans 15 amino acids. V was clipped by 5 bases and J by 0 bases; unmatched bases: 5. CDR1 is SEHNR, CDR2 FQNEAQ, per germline (reference sequence). In DNA form, the CDR3 reads TGTGCCAGCAGCCTATACAGGGGGTACCAAGAGACCCAGTACTTC. This translates into CASSLYRGYQETQYF.

This clone has a single count. The chain employs TRBV9 and TRBJ2-3; 15 bases are shared with TRBD2. The CDR3 consists of 18 residues. V gave up 0 bases and J gave up 4 bases; unmatched junction bases: 6. The germline V gene encodes CDR1 SGDLS and CDR2 YYNGEE. The CDR3 coding sequence is TGTGCCAGCAGCGTAGGGGGGACTAGCGGGAGGTGGGCAGATACGCAGTATTTT. Protein: CASSVGGTSGRWADTQYF.

The gene calls are TRBV29-1 and TRBJ2-5, with D maybe TRBD2 (5 bases). The germline gives CDR1 SQVTM, CDR2 ANQGSEA. The V end lost 6 bases, the J end lost 5 bases, and 7 bases lay between the germline ends. The CDR3 runs to 10 residues. CDR3 sequence (DNA): TGCAGCGTAGCGGTGGAGACCCAGTACTTC. Its translation is CSVAVETQYF. Full variable domain (rest looked up from reference TRBV29-1 and TRBJ2-5): SAVISQKPSRDICQRGTSLTIQCQVDSQVTMMFWYRQQPGQSLTLIATANQGSEATYESGFVIDKFPISRPNLTFSTLTVSNMSPEDSSIYLCSVAVETQYFGPGTRLLVL.

This chain links TRBV19 with TRBJ2-7; 15 nucleotides agree with TRBD2. The CDR3 covers 18 residues. CDR1 and CDR2 (germline): LNHDA, SQIVND (reference sequence). V dropped 5 bases and J dropped 0; count of bases not matched to a gene: 8. CDR3 amino acids: CASSPRTSGGASSYEQYF. For the CDR3, the DNA is TGTGCCAGTAGTCCCAGGACTAGCGGGGGGGCGAGCTCCTACGAGCAGTACTTC. Complete variable domain (other parts from reference TRBV19 and TRBJ2-7): DGGITQSPKYLFRKEGQNVTLSCEQNLNHDAMYWYRQDPGQGLRLIYYSQIVNDFQKGDIAEGYSVSREKKESFPLTVTSAQKNPTAFYLCASSPRTSGGASSYEQYFGPGTRLTVT.

This clone has only one observation. This rearrangement joins TRBV10-2 to TRBJ2-7; 10 bases are a match to TRBD1. The trim removed 6 bases at V and 1 base at J, leaving 3 bases unmatched. Germline-derived CDR1 and CDR2 are WSHSY and SAAADI. CDR3 length: 14 residues. The CDR3: CASRGTGVSYEQYF. The CDR3, as DNA: TGCGCCAGCAGAGGGACAGGGGTGTCCTACGAGCAGTACTTC.

The rearrangement uses TRBV6-5 and TRBJ1-4; D is uncertain. With 5 bases removed from V and 4 bases from J, the gap between germline ends came to 8 bases. The germline V gene encodes CDR1 MNHEY and CDR2 SVGAGI. This CDR3 region has 13 residues. CDR3 in DNA: TGTGCCAGCAGTGGTTGGCGTAATGAAAAACTGTTTTTT. Translated: CASSGWRNEKLFF.

The chain employs TRBV7-3 and TRBJ2-3; 10 bases match TRBD2. Germline lookup yields CDR1 SGHTA and CDR2 FQGTGA. The CDR3 is 15 amino acids. The V and J ends lost 1 base and 3 bases, in that order; junction bases with no gene match: 1. In nucleotides, the CDR3 is TGTGCCAGCAGCTTAATAGCGGGAGGTACAGATACGCAGTATTTT. As protein: CASSLIAGGTDTQYF.

This clone was seen a few times. The V and J genes are TRBV2 and TRBJ2-5; the D call may be TRBD1 or TRBD2 (6 bases each). The CDR3 contains 12 residues. Trimming left V 6 bases short and J 8 bases short, with 13 bases between. The germline CDR1 and CDR2 sequences are SNHLY and FYNNEI. Written as DNA, the CDR3 is TGTGCCAGCAGAGCAACAGGGACTACCCAGTACTTC. Amino acid sequence: CASRATGTTQYF.

This clone appeared a few times. This chain connects TRBV7-9 to TRBJ1-6, with D perhaps matching TRBD1 (6 bases). Germline values: CDR1 SEHNR, CDR2 FQNEAQ (reference sequence). Trimming removed 1 base from V and 11 bases from J, with 12 bases in between. This CDR3 comprises 14 residues. CDR3 sequence reads: CASSLGGQGPPLHF. The CDR3 DNA reads as TGTGCCAGCAGCTTAGGAGGCCAGGGGCCACCCCTCCACTTT.

V usage is TRBV28 and J usage is TRBJ1-1; the D gene is possibly TRBD1 (5 bases). The CDR3 is 15 residues long. Germline CDR1 and CDR2: MDHEN and SYDVKM. V was shortened by 8 bases and J by 4 bases, with 20 bases between the two germline ends. CDR3 bases: TGTGCCAGCCCATCCTCCGGGGCGGGATCCACTGAAGCTTTCTTT. Translated: CASPSSGAGSTEAFF.

This CDR3 is CASSPGGDREVYGYTF. The DNA for the CDR3 is TGTGCCAGCAGCCCGGGGGGGGACAGGGAGGTCTATGGCTACACCTTC. V gene TRBV7-9 combines with J gene TRBJ1-2; TRBD1 matches at 9 bases. The CDR3 extends over 16 amino acids. Germline CDR1 and CDR2: SEHNR and FQNEAQ (reference sequence). The V and J ends lost 5 bases and 4 bases, in that order; junction bases with no gene match: 11.

This sequence joins TRBV4-1 and TRBJ2-1, with 12 nucleotides matching TRBD2. Trimming took 0 bases from V and 7 from J; bases not matched to a gene: 7. CDR1 and CDR2 (germline): MGHRA, YSYEKL. The length of the CDR3 is 17 residues. CDR3 loop: CASSQDQTSGRWNEQFF. The CDR3 region has the DNA TGCGCCAGCAGCCAAGATCAAACTAGCGGGAGGTGGAATGAGCAGTTCTTC.

This clone was detected a few times. The gene calls are TRBV2 and TRBJ1-1; no firm D call. The CDR3 runs 12 residues. The V end was cut by 6 bases, the J end by 2 bases, with 7 bases between. Per germline, CDR1 SNHLY and CDR2 FYNNEI. The CDR3 here is CASRRSNTEAFF. The CDR3 bases are TGTGCCAGCAGGCGGAGTAACACTGAAGCTTTCTTT.

This clone was seen a few times. The CDR3 protein is CASSLAWTGSPSSTEAFF. CDR3 DNA sequence: TGTGCCAGCAGCTTGGCCTGGACAGGATCCCCCAGTAGCACTGAAGCTTTCTTT. This rearrangement joins TRBV7-9 to TRBJ1-1; 7 nucleotides line up with TRBD1. This CDR3 contains 18 residues. Looked up from germline, CDR1 is SEHNR and CDR2 is FQNEAQ (reference sequence). With V trimmed by 3 bases and J by 4 bases, 17 bases remained unmatched.

This chain uses TRBV10-1 with TRBJ2-3, with 7 bases aligning to TRBD1. Trimming took 7 bases from V and 0 from J; bases not matched to a gene: 19. The CDR3 sequence is 19 residues long. The V gene's germline CDR1 is WNHNN and CDR2 SYGVQD (reference sequence). The chain's CDR3 is CASMFQGQQIAPSTDTQYF. For the CDR3, the DNA is TGCGCCAGCATGTTTCAGGGACAGCAAATAGCCCCTAGCACAGATACGCAGTATTTT.

This clone was counted only a few times. The V gene is TRBV27, the J gene TRBJ2-1; D remains unclear. The CDR3 is 14 residues long. The germline V and J ends were trimmed by 3 bases and 4 bases, with 10 bases remaining between them. Per the germline V gene, CDR1 is MNHEY and CDR2 is SMNVEV (reference sequence). The CDR3 coding sequence is TGTGCCAGCAGTTTCTCTCAGGTATACAATGAGCAGTTCTTC. Its translation is CASSFSQVYNEQFF.

The chain has TRBV28 and TRBJ2-4, with D perhaps TRBD2 (5 bases). CDR3 size: 14 residues. The V end lost 4 bases, the J end lost 1 base, and 8 bases lay between the germline ends. CDR1 is MDHEN, CDR2 SYDVKM, per germline. CDR3 nucleotides: TGTGCCAGCAGTTCCCCGGGGGCCAAAAACATTCAGTACTTC. Protein sequence: CASSSPGAKNIQYF.

The chain links TRBV10-3 to TRBJ2-5, with D possibly TRBD2 on 7 matching bases. The CDR3 totals 16 residues. Germline V CDR1 and CDR2: ENHRY, SYGVKD. Trimming took 2 bases from V and 2 from J, leaving 15 bases between them. The CDR3 nucleotides are TGTGCCATCAGTGAGCCTGGGGGGGGCCGACAAGAGACCCAGTACTTC. It specifies CAISEPGGGRQETQYF.

The chain recombines TRBV7-2 with TRBJ1-5; D is ambiguous. This CDR3 has 13 residues. The germline V and J ends were trimmed by 0 bases and 7 bases, with 7 bases remaining between them. In germline, CDR1 is SGHTA, CDR2 FQGNSA. The CDR3 DNA sequence: TGTGCCAGCAGCTTAGCGAAGTTCCAGCCCCAGCATTTT. Translation: CASSLAKFQPQHF.